The 28 T cell receptor beta chains below come from one sample, sequenced in a study of CD8 T cells in ankylosing spondylitis. TCRdb called the 5' RACE reads again in MiXCR, with one record for every CDR3 protein. The sample holds 200,000 or so distinct CDR3 sequences, approximately 12% seen once. The sequenced sample consisted of blood, either unsorted or a sorted T cell fraction (not recorded which). The receptors shown here come from a female donor with ankylosing spondylitis or in good health (not recorded which).

The rearrangement uses TRBV28 and TRBJ1-5; possibly TRBD1 for D (6 bases). V gave up 2 bases and J gave up 2 bases, with 16 bases separating them. Germline CDR1 reads MDHEN; CDR2 reads SYDVKM. The CDR3 loop spans 17 amino acids. The CDR3 region is CASSLEAGGGGNQPQHF. Here the CDR3 DNA reads TGTGCCAGCAGTTTAGAGGCGGGGGGCGGTGGCAATCAGCCCCAGCATTTT. Together with reference TRBV28 and TRBJ1-5, the CDR3 gives the full variable domain: DVKVTQSSRYLVKRTGEKVFLECVQDMDHENMFWYRQDPGLGLRLIYFSYDVKMKEKGDIPEGYSVSREKKERFSLILESASTNQTSMYLCASSLEAGGGGNQPQHFGDGTRLSIL.

This clonotype was picked up many times. The V and J genes are TRBV20-1 and TRBJ2-1, with no clear D. V was trimmed by 1 base and J by 9 bases, leaving 7 bases between them. The CDR3 extends over 11 amino acids. The germline CDR1 and CDR2 sequences are DFQATT and SNEGSKA (reference sequence). CDR3 loop: CSARGRPEQFF. The CDR3 DNA sequence: TGCAGTGCTAGAGGTCGTCCTGAGCAGTTCTTC.

This clonotype was observed at least ten times. The chain joins TRBV15 to TRBJ1-5; TRBD1 matches at 9 bases. Germline trimming cut 5 bases from V and 5 bases from J; bases unmatched to any gene: 10. The germline V gene encodes CDR1 LNHNV and CDR2 YYDKDF (reference sequence). This CDR3 has 16 amino acids. The CDR3 DNA follows: TGTGCCACCAGCGCCGGGCCGGGACAGGGTTATCAGCCCCAGCATTTT. The encoded protein is CATSAGPGQGYQPQHF. The full variable domain, completed using reference TRBV15 and TRBJ1-5, is DAMVIQNPRYQVTQFGKPVTLSCSQTLNHNVMYWYQQKSSQAPKLLFHYYDKDFNNEADTPDNFQSRRPNTSFCFLDIRSPGLGDTAMYLCATSAGPGQGYQPQHFGDGTRLSIL.

This clonotype occurred many times. The chain uses TRBV27 and TRBJ2-5; D unclear. The CDR3 has 13 amino acids. Trimming removed 5 bases at V and 4 bases at J, with 11 bases between. CDR1 is MNHEY and CDR2 is SMNVEV in the germline V gene (reference sequence). CDR3 sequence (DNA): TGTGCCAGCAGTCTGAGGACGGTAGAGACCCAGTACTTC. This translates into CASSLRTVETQYF.

This clonotype was counted between two and nine times. The V call is TRBV30, the J call TRBJ2-7, with unresolved D. The CDR3 is 10 residues long. With 5 bases removed from V and 5 bases from J, the gap between germline ends came to 7 bases. Germline CDR1 is GTSNPN and CDR2 is SVGIG (reference sequence). For the CDR3, the DNA is TGTGCCTGGTCCAAGGACGAGCAGTACTTC. Amino acid sequence: CAWSKDEQYF. The variable domain in full, completed from reference TRBV30 and TRBJ2-7, reads SQTIHQWPATLVQPVGSPLSLECTVEGTSNPNLYWYRQAAGRGLQLLFYSVGIGQISSEVPQNLSASRPQDRQFILSSKKLLLSDSGFYLCAWSKDEQYFGPGTRLTVT.

The chain joins TRBV11-2 to TRBJ2-5; no clear D. Trimming cost V 1 base and J 5 bases, with 11 bases left between them. The CDR3 runs to 14 residues. Germline CDR1 SGHAT, CDR2 FQNNGV. The CDR3 sequence: CASSLGGVLETQYF. The CDR3 DNA sequence: TGTGCCAGCAGCTTAGGTGGCGTCCTGGAGACCCAGTACTTC.

This clonotype was detected ten times or more. This sequence joins TRBV10-2 and TRBJ2-5; no clear D. CDR1 is WSHSY and CDR2 is SAAADI in the germline V gene. This CDR3 has 13 amino acids. V was shortened by 4 bases and J by 4 bases, with 10 bases between the two germline ends. The CDR3 DNA reads as TGCGCCAGCAGTGTGAGGAACGGAGAGACCCAGTACTTC. Translating gives CASSVRNGETQYF.

The sample holds many counts of this clonotype. This chain joins TRBV20-1 and TRBJ2-1; TRBD2 matches 9 bases. V gave up 6 bases and J gave up 5 bases; unmatched junction bases: 8. The CDR3 spans 14 residues. CDR1 is DFQATT and CDR2 is SNEGSKA in the germline V gene (reference sequence). The CDR3 sequence: CSASWVAGDNEQFF. The CDR3 bases are TGCAGTGCCTCTTGGGTAGCGGGAGACAATGAGCAGTTCTTC.

The table lists this clonotype with a few counts. The rearrangement links TRBV6-5 to TRBJ2-2; 9 bases align to TRBD2. The ends lost 2 bases at V and 5 bases at J; junction bases unmatched: 6. CDR3 length: 16 amino acids. Germline V gives CDR1 MNHEY, CDR2 SVGAGI. CDR3 bases: TGTGCCAGCAGTTACAAAGCGGGAGGCGGTACCGGGGAGCTGTTTTTT. Amino acids: CASSYKAGGGTGELFF.

On this clonotype: This may be a read error, as it is one base from a much larger clone. This rearrangement joins TRBV11-1 to TRBJ1-5; 7 nucleotides line up with TRBD1. The V and J ends lost 1 base and 6 bases, in that order; junction bases with no gene match: 0. The CDR3 covers 13 residues. Per the germline V gene, CDR1 is SGHAT and CDR2 is FQDESV (reference sequence). CDR3 sequence reads: CASSLEGAQPQHF. The DNA for the CDR3 is TGTGCCAGCAGCTTAGAGGGGGCTCAGCCCCAGCATTTT.

The chain links TRBV4-2 to TRBJ2-1; 10 bases agree with TRBD1. The germline V gene encodes CDR1 LGHNA and CDR2 YNFKEQ. Trimming removed 0 bases from V and 9 bases from J; junction bases left unmatched: 5. The CDR3 runs to 15 residues. The CDR3 DNA reads TGTGCCAGCAGCCAAGAGGGACAGGGGCGGGTTGAGCAGTTCTTC. Translation gives CASSQEGQGRVEQFF.

This clonotype was found a few times. J is TRBJ2-5 and V is TRBV5-1; D gene uncertain. CDR1 SGHRS and CDR2 YFSETQ come from the germline V gene. V was cut by 0 bases and J by 5 bases, with 11 bases left in between. The CDR3 length is 14 residues. CDR3 sequence: CASSLATDMETQYF. Written as DNA, the CDR3 is TGCGCCAGCAGCTTGGCTACGGATATGGAGACCCAGTACTTC.

CDR3 amino acids: CASSDPRRSKETQYF. As DNA, the CDR3 is TGTGCCAGCAGCGATCCCCGACGGAGCAAAGAGACCCAGTACTTC. The V gene is TRBV7-8, the J gene TRBJ2-5; D remains ambiguous. The ends were cut back, 5 bases at V and 3 bases at J, with 16 bases in the middle. Germline lookup yields CDR1 SGHVS and CDR2 FQNEAQ. The CDR3 contains 15 residues. The complete variable domain, with remaining parts taken from reference TRBV7-8 and TRBJ2-5, reads GAGVSQSPRYKVAKRGQDVALRCDPISGHVSLFWYQQALGQGPEFLTYFQNEAQLDKSGLPSDRFFAERPEGSVSTLKIQRTQQEDSAVYLCASSDPRRSKETQYFGPGTRLLVL.

In regard to this clonotype: One base away lies a much larger clone, so this may be a sequencing read error. The chain links TRBV6-2 or TRBV6-3 to TRBJ2-1; possibly TRBD2 for D (6 bases). The germline CDR1 and CDR2 sequences are MNHEY and SVGEGT. This CDR3 has 14 residues. V was shortened by 5 bases and J by 10 bases, with 18 bases between the two germline ends. In nucleotides, the CDR3 is TGTGCCAGCAGTCGCGAGGAGGGGCTCGAGGAGCAGTTCTTC. Protein sequence: CASSREEGLEEQFF.

This chain links TRBV6-4 with TRBJ2-1, with TRBD1 matching 7 bases. This CDR3 comprises 15 residues. Germline V gene sequence: CDR1 MRHNA, CDR2 SNTAGT. Germline trimming cut 2 bases from V and 6 bases from J; bases unmatched to any gene: 7. The CDR3 sequence: CASSDAWDSTNEQFF. CDR3 in DNA: TGTGCCAGCAGTGACGCCTGGGACAGCACCAATGAGCAGTTCTTC.

The chain employs TRBV15 and TRBJ1-1; D unresolved. V was trimmed by 0 bases and J by 1 base, leaving 6 bases between them. The CDR3 is 14 amino acids. CDR1 and CDR2 (germline): LNHNV, YYDKDF (reference sequence). The CDR3 nucleotides are TGTGCCACCAGCAGAGACCCAAGGAACACTGAAGCTTTCTTT. It codes for CATSRDPRNTEAFF.

This clonotype was seen a handful of times. V usage is TRBV7-2 and J usage is TRBJ2-7; D is unresolved. CDR3 size: 16 residues. Trimming shortened V by 1 base and J by 0 bases, and 13 bases separated the two germline ends. Germline V gene lookup returns CDR1 SGHTA and CDR2 FQGNSA. Here the CDR3 DNA reads TGTGCCAGCAGCTTAGAATCGGCGGTTAGCTCCTACGAGCAGTACTTC. Its translation is CASSLESAVSSYEQYF.

For this clonotype: This sequence may be a read error, since a much larger clone differs from it by one base. V is TRBV12-3 or TRBV12-4 and J is TRBJ2-7, with 8 bases matching TRBD1. This CDR3 region has 13 residues. The CDR3 bases are TGTGTCAGCAGTTGGGGACAGGTCTACGAGCAGTACTTC. Encoded protein: CVSSWGQVYEQYF.

V and J are TRBV12-3 or TRBV12-4 and TRBJ1-1; possibly TRBD1 for D (5 bases). CDR3 length: 15 residues. The V end was cut by 6 bases, the J end by 0 bases, with 14 bases between. The DNA for the CDR3 is TGTGCCAGCAGGCTGGGGGGGATGATGAACACTGAAGCTTTCTTT. Protein: CASRLGGMMNTEAFF.

The V gene is TRBV5-1, the J gene TRBJ1-6, with 7 bases fitting TRBD1. Trimming at V came to 2 bases and at J to 0 bases, leaving 14 bases not matched to a gene. Germline V gene data show CDR1 as SGHRS and CDR2 as YFSETQ. The CDR3 runs 20 residues. CDR3 sequence reads: CASSFQVRRTGGSYNSPLHF. In nucleotides, the CDR3 is TGCGCCAGCAGCTTTCAGGTGCGAAGGACAGGAGGCTCCTATAATTCACCCCTCCACTTT.

This clonotype was observed a handful of times. The J gene is TRBJ1-2, the V gene TRBV7-9; the D gene is possibly TRBD1 (5 bases). This CDR3 spans 16 amino acids. Germline V gene lookup returns CDR1 SEHNR and CDR2 FQNEAQ (reference sequence). Trimming took 5 bases from V and 6 from J, leaving 22 bases between them. The CDR3 reads CASSGTGWGEIDGYTF. The DNA of the CDR3 is TGTGCCAGCAGCGGCACCGGGTGGGGGGAAATTGATGGCTACACCTTC.

This sequence joins TRBV29-1 and TRBJ1-2; 7 nucleotides match TRBD1. The CDR3 runs 11 residues. Germline values: CDR1 SQVTM, CDR2 ANQGSEA. Trimming removed 5 bases from V and 4 bases from J; junction bases left unmatched: 1. CDR3 in DNA: TGCAGCGTTTGGGACAGCTATGGCTACACCTTC. Protein product: CSVWDSYGYTF.

This clonotype appeared many times. The chain joins TRBV4-2 to TRBJ1-6, with 7 bases fitting TRBD1. CDR3 length: 16 residues. The trim removed 1 base at V and 6 bases at J, leaving 6 bases unmatched. Germline V gene sequence: CDR1 LGHNA, CDR2 YNFKEQ. The CDR3 here is CASSQGPGGGNSPLHF. The CDR3 bases are TGTGCCAGCAGCCAAGGTCCAGGGGGTGGTAATTCACCCCTCCACTTT.

There are many counts of this clonotype. V usage is TRBV3-1 and J usage is TRBJ2-1; no reliable D call. The V end was cut by 3 bases, the J end by 13 bases, with 16 bases between. The V gene's germline CDR1 is LGHDT and CDR2 YNNKEL (reference sequence). The CDR3 runs 13 residues. This chain's CDR3 is CASSQSTGFSQFF. The CDR3 DNA sequence: TGTGCCAGCAGCCAGTCGACCGGATTTAGTCAGTTCTTC.

This clonotype has only a few counts. The chain recombines TRBV7-2 with TRBJ2-1, with 14 bases that match TRBD2. Germline V gene lookup returns CDR1 SGHTA and CDR2 FQGNSA. V lost 5 bases to trimming and J lost 6 bases; unmatched junction nucleotides: 6. This CDR3 spans 16 amino acids. The CDR3 is CASSPPGLAGVNEQFF. The CDR3 DNA reads TGTGCCAGCAGCCCCCCGGGACTAGCGGGAGTCAATGAGCAGTTCTTC.

There are many counts of this clonotype. The chain is built from TRBV5-1 and TRBJ1-2; D may be TRBD1 (5 bases). Germline CDR1 is SGHRS and CDR2 is YFSETQ. V was trimmed by 4 bases and J by 8 bases, leaving 24 bases between them. CDR3 length equals 16 residues. CDR3 sequence: CASSTMVGGESRGYTF. The CDR3 nucleotides read TGCGCCAGCAGCACTATGGTGGGGGGGGAATCGCGCGGCTACACCTTC.

This chain links TRBV5-1 with TRBJ2-2; 8 bases align to TRBD1. Germline CDR1 is SGHRS and CDR2 is YFSETQ. This CDR3 is 15 amino acids long. Trimming took 0 bases from V and 5 from J; bases not matched to a gene: 3. For the CDR3, the DNA is TGCGCCAGCAGCTTGGGGACAGGGAGTACCGGGGAGCTGTTTTTT. It encodes CASSLGTGSTGELFF.

The table lists this clonotype with many counts. The chain recombines TRBV29-1 with TRBJ2-3; TRBD2 matches at 7 bases. CDR1 is SQVTM and CDR2 is ANQGSEA in the germline V gene. This CDR3 is built from 14 residues. V lost 7 bases, J lost 3 bases, and 10 bases stayed unmatched. The DNA for the CDR3 is TGCAGCGGACGCGCGGGGGTTGGTACAGATACGCAGTATTTT. Protein sequence: CSGRAGVGTDTQYF.